Each of the 10 T cell receptor beta chains below was sequenced from the same sample in a study of blood T cell repertoires in COVID-19. Sequenced by immunoSEQ multiplex PCR; TCRdb stores in-frame clones only, minus some. The sample lists tens of thousands of clones, 84% occurring once. The sequenced sample consisted of peripheral blood. The receptors originated from a man aged 55 to 70 with acute or convalescent COVID-19.

The chain couples TRBV18 to TRBJ1-5; D perhaps matches TRBD1 (6 bases). V gave up 2 bases and J gave up 0 bases, with 8 bases separating them. CDR1 is KGHSH, CDR2 LQKENI, per germline. CDR3 length equals 15 residues. CDR3 in amino acids: CASSPGGSSNQPQHF. The CDR3 bases are TGTGCCAGCTCACCAGGGGGCAGTAGCAATCAGCCCCAGCATTTT.

Only a few counts were recorded for this clone. The chain carries TRBV29-1 and TRBJ1-3; possibly TRBD1 for D (5 bases). V was cut by 6 bases and J by 7 bases, with 13 bases left in between. The CDR3 has 12 residues. Germline V gene sequence: CDR1 SQVTM, CDR2 ANQGSEA. The DNA for the CDR3 is TGCAGCGTCGGCGGGGGGGATAACACCATATATTTT. It specifies CSVGGGDNTIYF.

This clone was detected only a few times. V gene TRBV2 combines with J gene TRBJ1-2; perhaps TRBD1 as D (6 bases). V was pared by 8 bases and J by 0 bases, with 16 bases between. CDR1 SNHLY and CDR2 FYNNEI come from the germline V gene. This CDR3 is built from 15 residues. This chain's CDR3 is CASGGLRGPNYGYTF. The CDR3 DNA reads as TGTGCCAGCGGGGGCCTGAGAGGACCTAACTATGGCTACACCTTC. Variable domain in full (rest from reference TRBV2 and TRBJ1-2): EPEVTQTPSHQVTQMGQEVILRCVPISNHLYFYWYRQILGQKVEFLVSFYNNEISEKSEIFDDQFSVERPDGSNFTLKIRSTKLEDSAMYFCASGGLRGPNYGYTFGSGTRLTVV.

The chain uses TRBV5-6 and TRBJ2-5; 9 nucleotides match TRBD1. Germline-derived CDR1 and CDR2 are SGHDT and YYEEEE. V lost 3 bases, J lost 2 bases, and 2 bases stayed unmatched. CDR3 length: 14 amino acids. CDR3 loop: CASSWGQGQETQYF. CDR3 DNA: TGTGCCAGCAGCTGGGGACAGGGACAAGAGACCCAGTACTTC.

The rearrangement links TRBV11-2 to TRBJ2-2; no definite D call. This CDR3 spans 14 amino acids. Germline V lookup: CDR1 SGHAT, CDR2 FQNNGV. Between the trimmed V and J ends, which lost 5 bases and 4 bases, there was a span of 11 bases. The CDR3 reads CASSLQAGTGELFF. CDR3 DNA sequence: TGTGCCAGCAGCCTGCAGGCAGGCACCGGGGAGCTGTTTTTT. Drawing the rest from reference TRBV11-2 and TRBJ2-2, the complete variable domain is EAGVAQSPRYKIIEKRQSVAFWCNPISGHATLYWYQQILGQGPKLLIQFQNNGVVDDSQLPKDRFSAERLKGVDSTLKIQPAKLEDSAVYLCASSLQAGTGELFFGEGSRLTVL.

This sequence joins TRBV5-4 and TRBJ2-7, with TRBD1 identical over 9 bases. The V gene's germline CDR1 is SGHNT and CDR2 YYREEE (reference sequence). The CDR3 length is 15 residues. The ends lost 5 bases at V and 0 bases at J; junction bases unmatched: 6. CDR3 amino acids: CASSPPGQGSYEQYF. For the CDR3, the DNA is TGTGCCAGCAGTCCACCGGGACAGGGCTCCTACGAGCAGTACTTC.

The chain combines TRBV5-1 with TRBJ2-1; 7 bases align to TRBD1. The CDR3 runs to 16 residues. Trimming at V came to 1 base and at J to 4 bases, leaving 8 bases not matched to a gene. Germline values: CDR1 SGHRS, CDR2 YFSETQ. Here the CDR3 reads CASSLLTGTAYNEQFF. CDR3 bases: TGCGCCAGCAGCTTGTTGACCGGGACAGCTTACAATGAGCAGTTCTTC.

The V call is TRBV11-2, the J call TRBJ2-7, with D unresolved. The CDR3 runs 15 residues. Germline V CDR1 and CDR2: SGHAT, FQNNGV. V was pared by 1 base and J by 6 bases, with 16 bases between. The CDR3 reads CASSLGVTLLREQYF. CDR3 nucleotides: TGTGCCAGCAGCTTAGGAGTAACCCTTCTTCGCGAGCAGTACTTC.

The rearrangement links TRBV5-4 to TRBJ2-5, with D perhaps matching TRBD1 (6 bases). The CDR3 extends over 15 amino acids. CDR1 and CDR2 from the germline V gene are SGHNT and YYREEE (reference sequence). The V end was cut by 0 bases, the J end by 1 base, with 10 bases between. The CDR3 DNA reads TGTGCCAGCAGCTTGGGATCCAGGGGCCAAGAGACCCAGTACTTC. This gives the protein CASSLGSRGQETQYF.

The CDR3 protein is CSVEVASGGVSSYEQYF. CDR3 in DNA: TGCAGCGTTGAAGTGGCTAGCGGGGGGGTTAGCTCCTACGAGCAGTACTTC. The chain is built from TRBV29-1 and TRBJ2-7, with 12 bases identical to TRBD2. The CDR3 extends over 17 amino acids. With V trimmed by 1 base and J by 0 bases, 7 bases remained unmatched. CDR1 SQVTM and CDR2 ANQGSEA come from the germline V gene.